A single sample gave rise to the 15 T cell receptor beta chains below, sequenced in a study of T cells in Graves' hyperthyroidism and ophthalmopathy. RNA transcripts provided the source from which TCR beta CDR3 regions were amplified. HTBI primers were employed in a first-round RT-PCR of the TCR CDR3. MiXCR, run by TCRdb on the multiplex PCR reads, gives a single entry per CDR3 protein. The sample carries more than 650,000 distinct CDR3 sequences, 11% to 15% recorded once. The sequenced sample consisted of blood. Receptors were obtained from a woman between 18 and 29 years old with Graves' hyperthyroidism.

The chain employs TRBV3-1 and TRBJ2-2; TRBD2 matches 7 bases. CDR1 is LGHDT, CDR2 YNNKEL, per germline (reference sequence). This CDR3 contains 18 residues. V was clipped by 0 bases and J by 2 bases; unmatched bases: 9. CDR3 sequence reads: CASSQDFPSGINTGELFF. CDR3 in DNA: TGTGCCAGCAGCCAAGACTTCCCGAGCGGGATAAACACCGGGGAGCTGTTTTTT.

Ten or more counts support this clonotype. The chain has TRBV5-1 and TRBJ2-3; no firm D call. Trimming took off 4 bases at V and 6 bases at J, with 12 bases between the two ends. There are 13 residues in the CDR3. Germline CDR1 and CDR2: SGHRS and YFSETQ. The CDR3: CASSTYDADTQYF. CDR3 DNA sequence: TGCGCCAGCAGCACCTATGACGCCGATACGCAGTATTTT.

A few counts support this clonotype. The chain has TRBV27 and TRBJ1-1, with D unresolved. The ends were cut back, 3 bases at V and 5 bases at J, with 13 bases in the middle. Looked up from germline, CDR1 is MNHEY and CDR2 is SMNVEV (reference sequence). This CDR3 comprises 14 residues. CDR3 bases: TGTGCCAGCAGTTTGACGGGCCCCTGGACTGAAGCTTTCTTT. Protein sequence: CASSLTGPWTEAFF.

This clonotype was picked up a small number of times. J is TRBJ2-1 and V is TRBV6-1; D may be TRBD2 (6 bases). Germline V gives CDR1 MNHNS, CDR2 SASEGT. This CDR3 spans 13 amino acids. V lost 5 bases to trimming and J lost 7 bases, with 12 bases between them. CDR3 residues: CASSSGTLNEQFF. The CDR3 DNA reads as TGTGCCAGCAGTTCTGGGACTCTAAATGAGCAGTTCTTC.

Of note for this clonotype: A clone one base away is much larger, so this may be a read error. A read error is likely, as this CDR3 ends without the conserved phenylalanine or tryptophan. The gene calls are TRBV11-1 and TRBJ2-1, with TRBD1 matching over 9 bases. Germline-derived CDR1 and CDR2 are SGHAT and FQDESV (reference sequence). The CDR3 is made up of 15 amino acids. J was trimmed by 3 bases and V by 5 bases; bases with no gene match: 5. CDR3 sequence: CASSLNRGLYNEQFL. Here the CDR3 DNA reads TGTGCCAGCAGCCTAAACAGGGGGCTCTACAATGAGCAGTTCTTA.

This clonotype occurred many times. This chain joins TRBV4-1 and TRBJ1-2; 9 bases map to TRBD1. Germline V gene lookup returns CDR1 MGHRA and CDR2 YSYEKL. V shed 0 bases, J shed 4 bases, and the junction held 3 bases outside the gene matches. The CDR3 extends over 15 amino acids. The CDR3 protein is CASSQEGQGLYGYTF. The CDR3 bases are TGCGCCAGCAGCCAAGAGGGACAGGGACTCTATGGCTACACCTTC.

As regards this clonotype: One end of the junction fails to match germline, which may point to a read error. Written as DNA, the CDR3 is TGTGCCAGCCTTACTCTCACCTGGGAGCTGTTTTTT. Protein sequence: CASLTLTWELFF. V usage is TRBV27 and J usage is TRBJ2-2; D not resolved. CDR1 MNHEY and CDR2 SMNVEV come from the germline V gene (reference sequence). The CDR3 totals 12 residues.

In this sample, this clonotype turned up many times. The chain recombines TRBV6-6 with TRBJ2-5; D may be TRBD1 (5 bases). With 0 bases removed from V and 0 bases from J, the gap between germline ends came to 11 bases. The CDR3 runs 16 residues. Germline V gene sequence: CDR1 MNHNY, CDR2 SVGAGI (reference sequence). The chain's CDR3 is CASSYSGQKYQETQYF. Written as DNA, the CDR3 is TGTGCCAGCAGTTACTCAGGACAAAAATACCAAGAGACCCAGTACTTC.

At least ten counts were recorded for this clonotype. The chain carries TRBV3-1 and TRBJ2-1, with 11 nucleotides matching TRBD2. The CDR3 contains 19 residues. Germline CDR1 and CDR2: LGHDT and YNNKEL (reference sequence). V lost 1 base and J lost 1; bases outside the gene matches: 9. The DNA of the CDR3 is TGTGCCAGCAGCCAAGTGGAAGGACTAGCGGGCCATTCCTACAATGAGCAGTTCTTC. Translation gives CASSQVEGLAGHSYNEQFF.

This clonotype came up a few times. The chain uses TRBV20-1 and TRBJ1-6, with TRBD1 matching 7 bases. The CDR3 has 16 residues. Looked up from germline, CDR1 is DFQATT and CDR2 is SNEGSKA (reference sequence). Trimming took 5 bases from V and 7 from J; bases not matched to a gene: 14. The CDR3 is CSARTGSRGANSPLHF. The CDR3 DNA sequence: TGCAGTGCTCGTACAGGGTCCAGGGGGGCAAATTCACCCCTCCACTTT.

The chain has TRBV7-2 and TRBJ1-6; D perhaps matches TRBD1 (5 bases). Germline V gene lookup returns CDR1 SGHTA and CDR2 FQGNSA. This CDR3 has 15 residues. The V end lost 3 bases, the J end lost 13 bases, and 19 bases lay between the germline ends. For the CDR3, the DNA is TGTGCCAGCAGCTTCTCGGCGGGGCCGTCTGCTCCCCTCCACTTT. Residues: CASSFSAGPSAPLHF.

The chain carries TRBV7-9 and TRBJ1-1, with TRBD1 identical over 8 bases. This CDR3 comprises 12 residues. Looked up from germline, CDR1 is SEHNR and CDR2 is FQNEAQ (reference sequence). The trim removed 10 bases at V and 4 bases at J, leaving 5 bases unmatched. CDR3 coding DNA: TGTGCCACCCGCGACAGGGGCACTGAAGCTTTCTTT. Translating it yields CATRDRGTEAFF.

The rearrangement links TRBV11-2 to TRBJ2-1; 11 nucleotides align to TRBD2. This CDR3 comprises 19 residues. Per the germline V gene, CDR1 is SGHAT and CDR2 is FQNNGV. The junction had 14 bases not matched to a gene; V was cut back by 1 base and J by 6 bases. This CDR3 is CASSLGVRLAGGEANEQFF. The DNA of the CDR3 is TGTGCCAGCAGCTTAGGGGTTCGGTTAGCGGGGGGGGAGGCCAATGAGCAGTTCTTC.

This clonotype has a handful of counts. The rearrangement joins TRBV6-2 or TRBV6-3 to TRBJ1-1, with a possible D match to TRBD1 (5 bases). This CDR3 comprises 16 residues. V lost 7 bases and J lost 0, with 18 bases in between. Germline-derived CDR1 and CDR2 are MNHEY and SVGEGT. CDR3 loop: CASTFFKGLLNTEAFF. The CDR3, as DNA: TGTGCCAGCACCTTCTTCAAGGGACTTTTGAACACTGAAGCTTTCTTT.

V is TRBV7-9 and J is TRBJ2-7; D is uncertain. V shed 1 base and J shed 6 bases, with 13 bases lying between them. The CDR3 is 14 residues long. Germline-derived CDR1 and CDR2 are SEHNR and FQNEAQ (reference sequence). CDR3 DNA: TGTGCCAGCAGCTTAGTGGCAGTATCAGGCGAGCAGTACTTC. This codes for CASSLVAVSGEQYF.